These 14 T cell receptor beta chains share one sample of origin, sequenced in a study of PD-1 blockade in classical Hodgkin lymphoma. Assay: immunoSEQ multiplex PCR; the TCRdb copy retains only in-frame clones and omits some. The data show 25,000 to 30,000 clones, about 88% seen once. Time point denoted: cycle 4 day 1 (C4D1), after less than 7 weeks of nivolumab. Exposure to brentuximab vedotin varied, and each patient had relapsed following autologous stem cell transplantation. Isolation of CD4+ T cells from thawed PBMCs was performed by magnetic negative selection. The sample was CD4+ T cells from blood, taken before the fourth cycle of nivolumab. These receptors were taken from a human donor with classical Hodgkin lymphoma.

This clone was seen just once. The rearrangement uses TRBV18 and TRBJ2-3; D is perhaps TRBD1 (6 bases). V gave up 6 bases and J gave up 2 bases, with 15 bases separating them. CDR1 is KGHSH and CDR2 is LQKENI in the germline V gene. CDR3 length: 15 amino acids. The CDR3 DNA sequence: TGTGCCAGCTCGCCAAACGAGGGGGACACAGATACGCAGTATTTT. Its protein is CASSPNEGDTDTQYF.

The V call is TRBV28, the J call TRBJ1-2; 7 nucleotides match TRBD1. The J segment lost 1 base and the V segment lost 8 bases, leaving 7 bases of the junction unmatched. This CDR3 is built from 14 residues. From germline, CDR1 is MDHEN and CDR2 SYDVKM. Here the CDR3 reads CASSGGLFNYGYTF. The DNA for the CDR3 is TGTGCCAGCTCAGGGGGGTTATTTAACTATGGCTACACCTTC.

This clone has only one observation. V is TRBV11-1 and J is TRBJ1-2; tentatively, D is TRBD1 (5 bases). With 3 bases removed from V and 4 bases from J, the gap between germline ends came to 9 bases. Germline values: CDR1 SGHAT, CDR2 FQDESV (reference sequence). The CDR3 contains 13 residues. CDR3 residues: CASSFGTLYGYTF. Written as DNA, the CDR3 is TGTGCCAGCAGCTTTGGGACCCTCTATGGCTACACCTTC.

The genes are TRBV28 and TRBJ2-5; a possible D gene is TRBD2 (7 bases). Germline assignment: CDR1 MDHEN and CDR2 SYDVKM. The CDR3 runs 13 residues. Trimming took 8 bases from V and 2 from J, leaving 12 bases between them. The CDR3 coding sequence is TGTGCCAGCGGGGGGGCTAGACAAGAGACCCAGTACTTC. Residues: CASGGARQETQYF.

The chain employs TRBV10-1 and TRBJ2-1, with D uncertain. Trimming stripped 4 bases from V and 8 bases from J, with 15 bases between. Germline V lookup: CDR1 WNHNN, CDR2 SYGVQD (reference sequence). The CDR3 spans 14 residues. CDR3 region: CASSGPPTNDEQFF. The DNA for the CDR3 is TGCGCCAGCAGTGGTCCCCCAACGAACGATGAGCAGTTCTTC.

This clone was observed once. The V and J genes are TRBV27 and TRBJ2-1; 11 nucleotides agree with TRBD2. CDR1 and CDR2 (germline): MNHEY, SMNVEV (reference sequence). The CDR3 totals 20 residues. The CDR3 here is CCTQFIGTSGVISSYNEQFF. The CDR3 DNA reads TGTTGTACGCAGTTTATCGGGACTAGCGGAGTTATTAGCTCCTACAATGAGCAGTTCTTC.

This chain connects TRBV7-8 to TRBJ1-5; 7 bases align to TRBD1. V was pared by 4 bases and J by 8 bases, with 8 bases of the junction left unmatched. In germline, CDR1 is SGHVS, CDR2 FQNEAQ. CDR3 length: 14 amino acids. CDR3 coding DNA: TGTGCCAGCAGCTCAACGGACAGGCCTAAGCCCCAGCATTTT. This codes for CASSSTDRPKPQHF.

This chain joins TRBV9 and TRBJ2-2; 9 positions match TRBD1. From germline, CDR1 is SGDLS and CDR2 YYNGEE. Trimming at V came to 0 bases and at J to 4 bases, leaving 4 bases not matched to a gene. This CDR3 has 16 amino acids. Written as DNA, the CDR3 is TGTGCCAGCAGCGTAGGGACAGGGGTGGCCACCGGGGAGCTGTTTTTT. Its protein product is CASSVGTGVATGELFF.

The chain carries TRBV11-2 and TRBJ1-6; D perhaps matches TRBD1 (5 bases). Trimming took off 1 base at V and 0 bases at J, with 7 bases between the two ends. In germline, CDR1 is SGHAT, CDR2 FQNNGV. The CDR3 extends over 16 amino acids. The DNA of the CDR3 is TGTGCCAGCAGCTTAGGACAGAGCTCCTATAATTCACCCCTCCACTTT. Protein: CASSLGQSSYNSPLHF.

The CDR3 coding sequence is TGTGCCAGCAGCTTAATAACGGGACTAACAGATACGCAGTATTTT. Protein: CASSLITGLTDTQYF. The rearrangement joins TRBV13 to TRBJ2-3; 7 nucleotides align to TRBD2. The CDR3 contains 15 residues. The V segment lost 2 bases and the J segment 3 bases; nucleotides outside the gene matches: 5. Germline-derived CDR1 and CDR2 are PRHDT and FYEKMQ (reference sequence).

The chain has TRBV5-1 and TRBJ2-5; weak D call: TRBD2 (7 bases). Germline CDR1 and CDR2: SGHRS and YFSETQ. This CDR3 region has 15 residues. The V end was cut by 0 bases, the J end by 2 bases, with 11 bases between. The CDR3 DNA follows: TGCGCCAGCAGCTTGGTGGGGGGGCTTCAAGAGACCCAGTACTTC. Translating it yields CASSLVGGLQETQYF.

With regard to this clone: The junction differs from germline at one of its ends, possibly a read error. V usage is TRBV7-9 and J usage is TRBJ1-1; D might be TRBD1 (5 bases). The CDR3 is 14 amino acids. CDR1 and CDR2 (germline): SEHNR, FQNEAQ (reference sequence). CDR3 residues: CAGRPQGMNTEAFF. The CDR3 DNA sequence: TGTGCCGGCAGACCTCAGGGAATGAACACTGAAGCTTTCTTT.

This clone has a handful of counts. The V and J genes are TRBV7-9 and TRBJ1-1; 11 bases line up with TRBD1. This CDR3 contains 16 residues. Germline CDR1 reads SEHNR; CDR2 reads FQNEAQ (reference sequence). The junction had 2 bases not matched to a gene; V was cut back by 1 base and J by 1 base. CDR3 sequence reads: CASSLGGTGGNTEAFF. CDR3 DNA sequence: TGTGCCAGCAGCTTAGGAGGGACAGGGGGGAACACTGAAGCTTTCTTT.

The chain links TRBV5-1 to TRBJ2-7, with 14 bases fitting TRBD2. J lost 7 bases, V lost 7 bases, and 7 bases had no gene match. Germline V gene lookup returns CDR1 SGHRS and CDR2 YFSETQ. CDR3 length equals 14 residues. CDR3 in amino acids: CASFPGLAGEEQYF. The CDR3 DNA reads TGCGCCAGCTTTCCGGGACTAGCGGGAGAGGAGCAGTACTTC.